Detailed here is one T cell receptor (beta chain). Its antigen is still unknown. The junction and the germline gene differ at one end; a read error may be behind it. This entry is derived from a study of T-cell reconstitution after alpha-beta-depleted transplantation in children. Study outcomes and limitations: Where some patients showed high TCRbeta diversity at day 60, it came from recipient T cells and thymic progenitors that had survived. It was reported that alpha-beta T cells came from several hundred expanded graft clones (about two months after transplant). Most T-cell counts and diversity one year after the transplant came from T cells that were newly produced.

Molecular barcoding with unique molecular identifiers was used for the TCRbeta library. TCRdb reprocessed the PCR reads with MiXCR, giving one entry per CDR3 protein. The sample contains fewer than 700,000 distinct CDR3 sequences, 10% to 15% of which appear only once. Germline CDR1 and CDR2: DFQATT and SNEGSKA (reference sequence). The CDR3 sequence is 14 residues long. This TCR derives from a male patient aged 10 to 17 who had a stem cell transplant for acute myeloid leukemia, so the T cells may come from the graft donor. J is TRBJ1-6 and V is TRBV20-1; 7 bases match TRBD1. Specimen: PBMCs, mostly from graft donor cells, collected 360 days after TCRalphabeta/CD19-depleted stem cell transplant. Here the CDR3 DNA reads TGCAGTGCGAGAGCGGGACAGCATAATTCACCCCTCCACTTT. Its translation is CSARAGQHNSPLHF.